The 21 T cell receptor beta chains in this list originate from one sample, sequenced in a study of blood T cell repertoires in COVID-19 (dated by TCRdb to 2018 to 2020). The method was the immunoSEQ multiplex PCR assay. TCRdb's version of the immuneACCESS table is confined to in-frame rearrangements and falls short of the full clone set. An unresolved V gene accounts for under half of the shortfall where checked; the remainder is of unknown origin. This sample comprises about 200,000 clones, about 90% of them detected only once. Under 2.5% of the sample rests with the top ten. Sequencing was performed on peripheral blood. All receptors come from a man in his forties with active or convalescent COVID-19.

The chain combines TRBV28 with TRBJ2-7; 7 nucleotides align to TRBD1. In germline, CDR1 is MDHEN, CDR2 SYDVKM. V lost 2 bases to trimming and J lost 3 bases; unmatched junction nucleotides: 1. There are 13 residues in the CDR3. CDR3 coding DNA: TGTGCCAGCAGTTTAAACAGGGGCTACGAGCAGTACTTC. This codes for CASSLNRGYEQYF.

This chain links TRBV27 with TRBJ1-3, with TRBD1 identical over 8 bases. This CDR3 spans 15 amino acids. Trimming cost V 5 bases and J 4 bases; bases outside gene matches: 7. In germline, CDR1 is MNHEY, CDR2 SMNVEV (reference sequence). The CDR3 spells CASSLRTGIGNTIYF. In DNA, the CDR3 is TGTGCCAGCAGTCTTCGGACAGGGATCGGAAACACCATATATTTT.

This chain connects TRBV6-1 to TRBJ1-1, with D tentatively TRBD1 (6 bases). The germline V gene has CDR1 MNHNS and CDR2 SASEGT. With 1 base removed from V and 11 bases from J, the gap between germline ends came to 14 bases. This CDR3 region has 13 residues. CDR3 sequence reads: CASSEVGGAKAFF. In DNA, the CDR3 is TGTGCCAGCAGTGAAGTGGGGGGGGCGAAGGCTTTCTTT.

This clone was seen just once. The rearrangement joins TRBV4-1 to TRBJ2-7, with 8 bases aligning to TRBD1. V was pared by 8 bases and J by 1 base, with 13 bases of the junction left unmatched. This CDR3 region has 16 residues. Germline CDR1 and CDR2: MGHRA and YSYEKL. The CDR3: CASAVTGGGRSYEQYF. In nucleotides, the CDR3 is TGCGCCAGCGCCGTTACAGGGGGAGGAAGGTCCTACGAGCAGTACTTC.

The chain couples TRBV28 to TRBJ2-7, with TRBD1 identical over 9 bases. With V trimmed by 5 bases and J by 0 bases, 2 bases remained unmatched. This CDR3 is 14 amino acids long. Per the germline V gene, CDR1 is MDHEN and CDR2 is SYDVKM. The CDR3, as DNA: TGTGCCAGCAGTCCGGGACAGGGCTCCTACGAGCAGTACTTC. Amino acids: CASSPGQGSYEQYF.

The genes are TRBV12-3 or TRBV12-4 and TRBJ1-1, with a tentative D call TRBD1 (5 bases). Trimming removed 8 bases from V and 11 bases from J, with 18 bases in between. The length of the CDR3 is 12 residues. In DNA, the CDR3 is TGTGCCAGCTATTACCAAAGGGGAAGGGCTTTCTTT. This codes for CASYYQRGRAFF.

This rearrangement joins TRBV11-2 to TRBJ1-3, with D unclear. The CDR3 totals 17 residues. In germline, CDR1 is SGHAT, CDR2 FQNNGV. Trimming pared 2 bases from V and 0 bases from J, leaving 14 bases between. The CDR3 DNA reads TGTGCCAGCAGCTTATACGCGGACTTTCACTCTGGAAACACCATATATTTT. This codes for CASSLYADFHSGNTIYF.

The chain uses TRBV25-1 and TRBJ1-2, with a weak D call TRBD1 (6 bases). Germline assignment: CDR1 MGHDK and CDR2 SYGVNS. The V end was cut by 6 bases, the J end by 1 base, with 15 bases between. This CDR3 contains 15 residues. CDR3 nucleotide sequence: TGTGCCAGCAGAGATGGGACATTGAGTAACTATGGCTACACCTTC. Translation gives CASRDGTLSNYGYTF.

This chain joins TRBV2 and TRBJ1-6; the D gene is possibly TRBD1 (6 bases). V was pared by 4 bases and J by 10 bases, with 8 bases between. Germline V lookup: CDR1 SNHLY, CDR2 FYNNEI. The CDR3 covers 12 residues. CDR3 in amino acids: CASSVGGSPLHF. CDR3 nucleotide sequence: TGTGCCAGCAGTGTAGGGGGATCACCCCTCCACTTT.

The chain carries TRBV7-9 and TRBJ2-7; 9 nucleotides line up with TRBD2. V gave up 5 bases and J gave up 5 bases; unmatched junction bases: 13. Germline CDR1 is SEHNR and CDR2 is FQNEAQ (reference sequence). The CDR3 covers 16 residues. CDR3 loop: CASSPGGGGAKNEQYF. The CDR3 coding sequence is TGTGCCAGCAGCCCCGGCGGCGGGGGGGCGAAAAACGAGCAGTACTTC.

This chain uses TRBV5-8 with TRBJ2-1; 11 bases line up with TRBD2. Unmatched junction bases numbered 6, after V lost 2 bases and J lost 8 bases. Germline assignment: CDR1 SGHTS and CDR2 YDEGEE. The CDR3 is made up of 15 amino acids. The CDR3 region is CASSFSGGAGDEQFF. The CDR3 bases are TGTGCCAGCAGCTTTAGCGGGGGGGCTGGCGATGAGCAGTTCTTC.

A few counts support this clone. This chain links TRBV7-9 with TRBJ2-7, with 7 bases that match TRBD1. V lost 5 bases, J lost 5 bases, and 12 bases stayed unmatched. The CDR3 extends over 15 amino acids. The V gene's germline CDR1 is SEHNR and CDR2 FQNEAQ (reference sequence). Here the CDR3 reads CASSAAGTALHEQYF. In nucleotides, the CDR3 is TGTGCCAGCAGCGCTGCCGGGACAGCCCTCCACGAGCAGTACTTC.

This chain connects TRBV19 to TRBJ1-1, with D tentatively TRBD1 (5 bases). Germline V gene sequence: CDR1 LNHDA, CDR2 SQIVND (reference sequence). The CDR3 loop spans 16 amino acids. V lost 1 base to trimming and J lost 0 bases, with 12 bases between them. CDR3 loop: CASSIAGGPLNTEAFF. The CDR3 DNA reads TGTGCCAGTAGTATAGCCGGGGGTCCCCTGAACACTGAAGCTTTCTTT. The full variable domain, in which reference TRBV19 and TRBJ1-1 provide the parts outside the CDR3, is DGGITQSPKYLFRKEGQNVTLSCEQNLNHDAMYWYRQDPGQGLRLIYYSQIVNDFQKGDIAEGYSVSREKKESFPLTVTSAQKNPTAFYLCASSIAGGPLNTEAFFGQGTRLTVV.

The rearrangement joins TRBV19 to TRBJ1-1; 10 nucleotides line up with TRBD1. The V gene's germline CDR1 is LNHDA and CDR2 SQIVND (reference sequence). V lost 5 bases, J lost 7 bases, and 10 bases stayed unmatched. This CDR3 comprises 15 residues. The DNA of the CDR3 is TGTGCCAGTAGTCTCCGGACAGGGGGTAACGTTGAAGCTTTCTTT. Its protein is CASSLRTGGNVEAFF.

The V gene is TRBV4-1, the J gene TRBJ2-7; D unresolved. CDR3 length: 14 residues. V was clipped by 3 bases and J by 0 bases, with 9 bases between them. Per germline, CDR1 MGHRA and CDR2 YSYEKL. Here the CDR3 DNA reads TGCGCCAGCAGCCAGACAAAATACTCCTACGAGCAGTACTTC. Translating gives CASSQTKYSYEQYF.

This chain joins TRBV7-6 and TRBJ2-2; TRBD1 might be the D (5 bases). Germline V gene data show CDR1 as SGHVS and CDR2 as FNYEAQ. The CDR3 covers 16 residues. The ends were cut back, 0 bases at V and 5 bases at J, with 13 bases in the middle. The CDR3 region is CASSLAAGQLTGELFF. CDR3 bases: TGTGCCAGCAGCTTAGCGGCAGGGCAGTTGACCGGGGAGCTGTTTTTT.

The chain uses TRBV29-1 and TRBJ1-3; unclear D gene. CDR3 length: 12 amino acids. The germline V and J ends were trimmed by 2 bases and 1 base, with 3 bases remaining between them. CDR1 and CDR2 from the germline V gene are SQVTM and ANQGSEA. In DNA form, the CDR3 reads TGCAGCGTTGAAACATCTGGAAACACCATATATTTT. Protein sequence: CSVETSGNTIYF.

CDR3 residues: CASSESILGVGIGFMTNEQYF. For the CDR3, the DNA is TGCGCCAGCAGTGAGTCGATTTTGGGAGTTGGAATAGGGTTCATGACTAACGAGCAGTACTTC. V is TRBV10-1 and J is TRBJ2-7, with D tentatively TRBD2 (5 bases). Trimming pared 0 bases from V and 5 bases from J, leaving 32 bases between. The length of the CDR3 is 21 residues. Germline V gene data show CDR1 as WNHNN and CDR2 as SYGVQD (reference sequence).

The chain is built from TRBV5-1 and TRBJ1-4; D remains ambiguous. Germline assignment: CDR1 SGHRS and CDR2 YFSETQ. The CDR3 runs 14 residues. Trimming pared 0 bases from V and 7 bases from J, leaving 10 bases between. CDR3 in amino acids: CASSLDSRSEKLFF. CDR3 nucleotide sequence: TGCGCCAGCAGCTTGGACAGTAGATCTGAAAAACTGTTTTTT.

The chain couples TRBV14 to TRBJ2-3; D ambiguous. From germline, CDR1 is SGHDN and CDR2 FVKESK. This CDR3 has 12 residues. The germline V and J ends were trimmed by 7 bases and 5 bases, with 10 bases remaining between them. This CDR3 reads CASTGIGDTQYF. Here the CDR3 DNA reads TGTGCCAGCACGGGTATCGGAGATACGCAGTATTTT.

This chain uses TRBV9 with TRBJ2-7, with 7 positions matching TRBD2. Germline V lookup: CDR1 SGDLS, CDR2 YYNGEE. V lost 0 bases, J lost 3 bases, and 3 bases stayed unmatched. The CDR3 covers 14 residues. CDR3: CASSVVGEGYEQYF. CDR3 bases: TGTGCCAGCAGCGTAGTAGGGGAGGGCTACGAGCAGTACTTC.